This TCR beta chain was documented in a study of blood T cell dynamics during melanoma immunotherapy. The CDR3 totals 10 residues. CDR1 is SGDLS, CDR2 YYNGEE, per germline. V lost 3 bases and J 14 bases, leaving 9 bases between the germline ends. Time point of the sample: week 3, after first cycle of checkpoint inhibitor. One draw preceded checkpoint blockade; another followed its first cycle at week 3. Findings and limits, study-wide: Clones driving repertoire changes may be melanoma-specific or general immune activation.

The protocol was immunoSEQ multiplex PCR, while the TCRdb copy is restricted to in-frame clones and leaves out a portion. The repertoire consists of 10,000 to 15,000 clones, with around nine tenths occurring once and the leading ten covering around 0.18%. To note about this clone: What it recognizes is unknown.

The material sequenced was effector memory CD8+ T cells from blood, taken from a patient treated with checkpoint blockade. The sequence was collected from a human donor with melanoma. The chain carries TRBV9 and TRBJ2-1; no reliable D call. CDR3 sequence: CASSGREEFF. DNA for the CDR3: TGTGCCAGCAGCGGACGAGAAGAGTTCTTC.